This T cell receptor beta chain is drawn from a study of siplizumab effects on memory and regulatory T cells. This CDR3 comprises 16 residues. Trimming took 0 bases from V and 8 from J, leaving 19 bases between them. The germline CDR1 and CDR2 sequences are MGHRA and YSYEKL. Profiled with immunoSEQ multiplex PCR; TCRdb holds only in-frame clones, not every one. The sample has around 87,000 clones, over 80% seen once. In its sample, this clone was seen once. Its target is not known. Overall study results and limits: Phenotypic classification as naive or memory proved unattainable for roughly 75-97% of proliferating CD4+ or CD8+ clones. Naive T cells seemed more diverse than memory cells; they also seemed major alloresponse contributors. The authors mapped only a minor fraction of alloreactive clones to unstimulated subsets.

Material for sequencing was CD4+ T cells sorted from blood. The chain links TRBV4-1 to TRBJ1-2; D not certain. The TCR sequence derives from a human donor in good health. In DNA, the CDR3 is TGCGCCAGCAGCCAAGATGTGGCCCAGGTAAAAGGGGGCTACACCTTC. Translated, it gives CASSQDVAQVKGGYTF.